Listed below are T cell receptor beta chains from one sample, sequenced in a study of blood T cell repertoires in COVID-19. Profiling relied on immunoSEQ multiplex PCR, and the TCRdb table lists in-frame clones only, not all of them. The table shows about 470,000 clones, with roughly 87% occurring only once. Input material: PBMCs or T cells enriched from blood (not recorded which). These receptors were collected from a woman aged 18-29 years who had recovered from COVID-19. Both conserved end residues are part of each CDR3. D genes are given only for firm matches. Clone size is given for some rows only: seen once, a few or many times, or a class if the clone is expanded.

abundance	d_gene	v_gene	j_gene	CDR3nt	CDR3aa
.	TRBD1	TRBV10-3	TRBJ2-5	TGTGCCATCGGCTTAGACAGGGGGTTCAGTAAAGAGACCCAGTACTTC	CAIGLDRGFSKETQYF
few	TRBD2	TRBV14	TRBJ2-5	TGTGCCAGCAGCCAAGTGATCGGGGGGAGGAGGGAGACCCAGTACTTC	CASSQVIGGRRETQYF
.	.	TRBV2	TRBJ1-2	TGTGCCAGCAGCGTAACCAGATCCTCAGGGGTCTATGGCTACACCTTC	CASSVTRSSGVYGYTF
.	TRBD1	TRBV6-1	TRBJ1-5	TGTGCCAGCAGTGAAGTAAGACAGGGCTCTCAGCCCCAGCATTTT	CASSEVRQGSQPQHF
.	.	TRBV12-3/TRBV12-4	TRBJ1-6	TGTGCCAGCACCTATGGTGATTCACCCCTCCACTTT	CASTYGDSPLHF
.	.	TRBV19	TRBJ1-6	TGTGCCAGTGGTTCCCCTCTCGGCAGGGATGATTCACCCCTCCACTTT	CASGSPLGRDDSPLHF
once	.	TRBV5-5	TRBJ2-2	TGTGCCAGCGTCCTCACGGGGGTGAACACCGGGGAGCTGTTTTTT	CASVLTGVNTGELFF
.	TRBD2	TRBV5-1	TRBJ2-3	TGCGCCAGCAGCTTGGCGCTAGCGGGGGAGATTCGCACAGATACGCAGTATTTT	CASSLALAGEIRTDTQYF
.	.	TRBV20-1	TRBJ1-6	TGCAGTGCCCCAGGGTTAGGACCCCTCCACTTT	CSAPGLGPLHF
once	.	TRBV2	TRBJ1-1	TGTGCCAGCTACAGAGGGGGAGTGAACACTGAAGCTTTCTTT	CASYRGGVNTEAFF
.	.	TRBV19	TRBJ1-1	TGTGCCAGTACCATGGGTTGGGGAGGAGGAACTGAAGCTTTCTTT	CASTMGWGGGTEAFF
.	TRBD1	TRBV5-1	TRBJ1-2	TGCGCCAGCAGCTCCGCGGGACAGGGAAGTAGCTACACCTTC	CASSSAGQGSSYTF
.	.	TRBV5-1	TRBJ1-3	TGCGCCAGCAGCCCGGCTAGACAGCTGAGCTCTGGAAACACCATATATTTT	CASSPARQLSSGNTIYF
.	TRBD1	TRBV10-3	TRBJ2-3	TGTGCCATCAGTTACACAGGGGGCGTCAAAACAGATACGCAGTATTTT	CAISYTGGVKTDTQYF
.	.	TRBV30	TRBJ1-1	TGTGCCTGGAGTGTACGATGGGGGGGCACTGAAGCTTTCTTT	CAWSVRWGGTEAFF
.	.	TRBV19	TRBJ2-3	TGTGCCAGTAGTATAGGGGTAGGGGACACAGATACGCAGTATTTT	CASSIGVGDTDTQYF